The 2 T cell receptor beta chains below come from one sample, sequenced in a study of T-cell memory formation after mild COVID-19. MiXCR was run by TCRdb on the 5' RACE reads, yielding one entry per CDR3 protein. The sample lists around 320,000 distinct CDR3 sequences; just under 20% were seen once. The sample comprised PBMCs or a T cell subset sorted from them (not recorded which). These receptor sequences come from a man aged 18 to 29 who had mild COVID-19 (a few samples of this study predate the infection). Cell type and time point are not known.

This clonotype occurred many times. The chain couples TRBV5-1 to TRBJ2-1; TRBD2 is a possible D gene (7 bases). Per the germline V gene, CDR1 is SGHRS and CDR2 is YFSETQ. Trimming removed 5 bases from V and 8 bases from J, with 29 bases in between. The CDR3 loop spans 18 amino acids. In nucleotides, the CDR3 is TGCGCCAGCAGTCAACGGCGTCCGGGGGGCGACTGGGGGGATGAGCAGTTCTTC. Residues: CASSQRRPGGDWGDEQFF.

This clonotype was counted only a few times. This sequence joins TRBV5-8 and TRBJ2-1, with D tentatively TRBD2 (5 bases). Germline loops: CDR1 SGHTS, CDR2 YDEGEE. V was cut by 6 bases and J by 6 bases, with 10 bases left in between. CDR3 length: 12 amino acids. DNA of the CDR3: TGTGCCAGCACCCCGGGGAGCAATGAGCAGTTCTTC. Translation gives CASTPGSNEQFF.